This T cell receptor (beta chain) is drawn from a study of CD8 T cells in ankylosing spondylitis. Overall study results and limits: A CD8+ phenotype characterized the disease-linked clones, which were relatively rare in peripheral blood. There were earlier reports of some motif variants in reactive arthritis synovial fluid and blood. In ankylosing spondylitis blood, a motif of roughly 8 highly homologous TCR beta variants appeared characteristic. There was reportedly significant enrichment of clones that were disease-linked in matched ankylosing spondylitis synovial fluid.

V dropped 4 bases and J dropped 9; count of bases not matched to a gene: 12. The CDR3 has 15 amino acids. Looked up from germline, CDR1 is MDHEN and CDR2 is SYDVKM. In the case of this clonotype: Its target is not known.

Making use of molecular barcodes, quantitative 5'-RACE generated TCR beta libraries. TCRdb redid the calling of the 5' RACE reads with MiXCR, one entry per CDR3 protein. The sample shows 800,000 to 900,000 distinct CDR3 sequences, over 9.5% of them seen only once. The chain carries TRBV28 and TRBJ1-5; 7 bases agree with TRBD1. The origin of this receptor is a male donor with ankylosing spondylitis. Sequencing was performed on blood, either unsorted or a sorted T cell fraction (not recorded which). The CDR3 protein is CASSSDRVRSGPQHF. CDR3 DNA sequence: TGTGCCAGCAGTTCCGACAGGGTTCGAAGTGGGCCCCAGCATTTT. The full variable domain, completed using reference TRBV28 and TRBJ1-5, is DVKVTQSSRYLVKRTGEKVFLECVQDMDHENMFWYRQDPGLGLRLIYFSYDVKMKEKGDIPEGYSVSREKKERFSLILESASTNQTSMYLCASSSDRVRSGPQHFGDGTRLSIL.